This T cell receptor beta chain was captured in a study of Ad26.COV2.S vaccination and SARS-CoV-2 variants. Background on the study: The study gave Ad26.COV2.S intramuscularly, once or twice 56 days apart.

V lost 6 bases to trimming and J lost 6 bases; unmatched junction nucleotides: 10. This CDR3 spans 14 amino acids. Germline V gene data show CDR1 as MGHDK and CDR2 as SYGVNS. The sample's treatment: around 19 received Ad26.COV2.S at low or high dose, single or two shots; roughly five received placebo; per-sample allocation not given. Day 63 following the first vaccine or placebo injection was when the samples were taken. Cohort 1b enrolled adults aged 18-55 years in Boston. Ad26.COV2.S expressed prefusion-stabilized spike from the original Wuhan strain. The method was immunoSEQ multiplex PCR; TCRdb's version includes in-frame clones alone and lacks a portion of them. This table holds roughly 380,000 clones, roughly 84% found once.

This receptor was identified in a person between 18 and 65 years old who received the Ad26.COV2.S COVID-19 vaccine or a placebo. The sample here was peripheral blood, taken in a trial of Ad26.COV2.S vaccine versus placebo. The chain links TRBV25-1 to TRBJ1-1; 7 bases match TRBD1. CDR3 DNA: TGTGCCAGCAGGGCACAGGGGAGAAGGCCTGAAGCTTTCTTT. This encodes CASRAQGRRPEAFF.